Presented here are 20 T cell receptor beta chains from one specimen sequenced in a study of T cell responses to AZD1222 COVID-19 vaccine. The repertoire was sequenced with immunoSEQ multiplex PCR; TCRdb's copy has only in-frame clones and lacks some. In the table there are about 130,000 clones, around nine tenths of which are singletons. Sequences were derived from peripheral blood, sampled on day 0 of AZD1222 vaccination. The receptors originated from an adult in good health.

The chain uses TRBV5-1 and TRBJ1-1, with 7 bases lining up with TRBD1. The CDR3 contains 16 residues. The germline V gene encodes CDR1 SGHRS and CDR2 YFSETQ. V dropped 2 bases and J dropped 3; count of bases not matched to a gene: 10. The CDR3 loop is CASSFGQTGVDTEAFF. CDR3 DNA: TGCGCCAGCAGCTTCGGCCAAACAGGGGTGGACACTGAAGCTTTCTTT.

V usage is TRBV11-1 and J usage is TRBJ1-5; D is perhaps TRBD1 (6 bases). Germline values: CDR1 SGHAT, CDR2 FQDESV (reference sequence). V lost 5 bases and J lost 6, with 17 bases in between. The CDR3 length is 15 residues. The CDR3 bases are TGTGCCAGCAGCCTGACAGGATCTAACAGTCAGCCCCAGCATTTT. Its protein is CASSLTGSNSQPQHF.

Comment on this clone: This specimen includes other DNA sequences encoding the same CDR3. V gene TRBV6-2 or TRBV6-3 combines with J gene TRBJ1-2; D call uncertain. Between the trimmed V and J ends, which lost 5 bases and 2 bases, there was a span of 9 bases. CDR1 and CDR2 (germline): MNHEY, SVGEGT. The CDR3 is 13 amino acids. The CDR3 here is CASSLDGNYGYTF. The DNA for the CDR3 is TGTGCCAGCAGTCTCGACGGCAACTATGGCTACACCTTC.

This chain joins TRBV7-8 and TRBJ2-3, with D possibly being TRBD2 (6 bases). The V gene's germline CDR1 is SGHVS and CDR2 FQNEAQ. The CDR3 has 18 amino acids. V was trimmed by 2 bases and J by 5 bases, leaving 23 bases between them. The CDR3 sequence: CASSLPRSGLSLLDTQYF. DNA of the CDR3: TGTGCCAGCAGCTTACCCAGAAGCGGACTAAGCTTATTAGATACGCAGTATTTT.

This chain joins TRBV5-1 and TRBJ2-2; no clear D. V gave up 1 base and J gave up 5 bases, with 6 bases separating them. CDR1 SGHRS and CDR2 YFSETQ come from the germline V gene. This CDR3 is built from 13 residues. The CDR3 DNA reads TGCGCCAGCAGCTTGTCGGAAACCGGGGAGCTGTTTTTT. Translated: CASSLSETGELFF.

This rearrangement joins TRBV6-1 to TRBJ2-3; 9 bases are a match to TRBD2. Germline V lookup: CDR1 MNHNS, CDR2 SASEGT. The ends lost 2 bases at V and 2 bases at J; junction bases unmatched: 5. This CDR3 is built from 16 residues. CDR3 residues: CASSELAGGITDTQYF. In nucleotides, the CDR3 is TGTGCCAGCAGTGAACTGGCGGGGGGGATCACAGATACGCAGTATTTT.

This clone appeared a single time. V gene TRBV7-8 combines with J gene TRBJ2-7, with unresolved D. Trimming took 1 base from V and 5 from J, leaving 12 bases between them. This CDR3 is built from 14 residues. Germline CDR1 is SGHVS and CDR2 is FQNEAQ. The CDR3 region has the DNA TGTGCCAGCAGCTTAGGCCAGTGGGTAGACGAGCAGTACTTC. Residues: CASSLGQWVDEQYF.

The genes are TRBV6-2 or TRBV6-3 and TRBJ1-2; TRBD1 is a possible D gene (6 bases). The CDR3 covers 14 residues. Between the trimmed V and J ends, which lost 5 bases and 8 bases, there was a span of 18 bases. Germline V gene lookup returns CDR1 MNHEY and CDR2 SVGEGT. CDR3 DNA: TGTGCCAGCAGTACCGGGACACCCAGGTGGGGCTACACCTTC. This encodes CASSTGTPRWGYTF.

This clone was recorded once. V usage is TRBV4-3 and J usage is TRBJ1-2; D uncertain. The CDR3 sequence is 14 residues long. Trimming shortened V by 0 bases and J by 6 bases, and 11 bases separated the two germline ends. Looked up from germline, CDR1 is LGHNA and CDR2 is YSLEER. This CDR3 reads CASSQDLKGDGYTF. DNA for the CDR3: TGCGCCAGCAGCCAAGATCTAAAGGGAGATGGCTACACCTTC.

This clone was picked up a small number of times. This chain joins TRBV28 and TRBJ2-2; D is perhaps TRBD2 (5 bases). Germline CDR1 MDHEN, CDR2 SYDVKM. The V end was cut by 2 bases, the J end by 2 bases, with 12 bases between. This CDR3 has 16 residues. CDR3 sequence: CASSLIGRTNTGELFF. DNA of the CDR3: TGTGCCAGCAGTTTAATCGGCAGGACTAACACCGGGGAGCTGTTTTTT. The full variable domain, in which reference TRBV28 and TRBJ2-2 provide the parts outside the CDR3, is DVKVTQSSRYLVKRTGEKVFLECVQDMDHENMFWYRQDPGLGLRLIYFSYDVKMKEKGDIPEGYSVSREKKERFSLILESASTNQTSMYLCASSLIGRTNTGELFFGEGSRLTVL.

The V and J genes are TRBV18 and TRBJ1-3; 8 positions match TRBD1. Trimming cost V 5 bases and J 0 bases; bases outside gene matches: 6. Germline CDR1 reads KGHSH; CDR2 reads LQKENI. The CDR3 is 16 amino acids. The CDR3 protein is CASSTTGAISGNTIYF. The CDR3 nucleotides are TGTGCCAGCTCAACGACAGGGGCGATCTCTGGAAACACCATATATTTT.

The chain links TRBV29-1 to TRBJ1-6; D is unresolved. The germline V and J ends were trimmed by 5 bases and 0 bases, with 5 bases remaining between them. Germline V gives CDR1 SQVTM, CDR2 ANQGSEA. CDR3 length: 13 amino acids. CDR3 coding DNA: TGCAGCGTTATGAGCTCCTATAATTCACCCCTCCACTTT. This codes for CSVMSSYNSPLHF.

The rearrangement joins TRBV19 to TRBJ2-1, with D possibly being TRBD2 (6 bases). The V gene's germline CDR1 is LNHDA and CDR2 SQIVND (reference sequence). This CDR3 is built from 16 residues. Trimming cost V 2 bases and J 8 bases, with 19 bases left between them. CDR3: CASSIIFGGATYEQFF. Here the CDR3 DNA reads TGTGCCAGTAGTATAATATTCGGCGGGGCAACCTATGAGCAGTTCTTC. Full variable domain (outside the CDR3, taken from reference TRBV19 and TRBJ2-1): DGGITQSPKYLFRKEGQNVTLSCEQNLNHDAMYWYRQDPGQGLRLIYYSQIVNDFQKGDIAEGYSVSREKKESFPLTVTSAQKNPTAFYLCASSIIFGGATYEQFFGPGTRLTVL.

This clone has just one count. J is TRBJ2-2 and V is TRBV4-3; perhaps TRBD1 as D (6 bases). CDR1 is LGHNA, CDR2 YSLEER, per germline. The CDR3 sequence is 16 residues long. The V end was cut by 0 bases, the J end by 5 bases, with 13 bases between. This CDR3 is CASSQDFTGYTGELFF. CDR3 coding DNA: TGCGCCAGCAGCCAAGATTTCACAGGGTATACCGGGGAGCTGTTTTTT.

The chain is built from TRBV23-1 and TRBJ1-5; D unclear. TRBV23-1 is identified as an open reading frame with a role that is uncertain. V dropped 4 bases and J dropped 10 bases, with 23 bases sitting between them. This CDR3 spans 16 amino acids. The DNA of the CDR3 is TGCGCCAGCAGTCTACCCTGCGGGCCCTTTGTTTATCCCCAGCATTTT. Translating gives CASSLPCGPFVYPQHF.

The chain uses TRBV5-1 and TRBJ1-6; 9 bases are shared with TRBD1. Germline CDR1 and CDR2: SGHRS and YFSETQ. V was clipped by 4 bases and J by 5 bases; unmatched bases: 4. The CDR3 totals 15 residues. CDR3: CASSQGQGNNSPLHF. In DNA form, the CDR3 reads TGCGCCAGCAGCCAGGGACAGGGCAATAATTCACCCCTCCACTTT.

The chain employs TRBV6-5 and TRBJ2-3, with TRBD1 as a possible D gene (5 bases). Germline CDR1 reads MNHEY; CDR2 reads SVGAGI. V was trimmed by 4 bases and J by 0 bases, leaving 14 bases between them. The CDR3 runs 16 residues. In nucleotides, the CDR3 is TGTGCCAGCAGTTTTGTAGGGGCCACTAGCACAGATACGCAGTATTTT. This gives the protein CASSFVGATSTDTQYF.

V usage is TRBV4-1 and J usage is TRBJ2-7; TRBD2 matches 8 bases. V trimming: 4 bases; J trimming: 2 bases; junction bases outside the gene matches: 4. Germline V gene lookup returns CDR1 MGHRA and CDR2 YSYEKL. The CDR3 covers 14 residues. CDR3 residues: CASSPTGGAYEQYF. The CDR3 DNA follows: TGCGCCAGCAGCCCCACGGGGGGGGCCTACGAGCAGTACTTC.

CDR3 in amino acids: CASSPDRGNTEAFF. CDR3 nucleotides: TGCGCCAGCAGCCCGGACAGGGGGAACACTGAAGCTTTCTTT. The chain combines TRBV4-3 with TRBJ1-1, with 9 bases aligning to TRBD1. The germline CDR1 and CDR2 sequences are LGHNA and YSLEER. Trimming removed 4 bases from V and 1 base from J; junction bases left unmatched: 1. This CDR3 is built from 14 residues.

V usage is TRBV5-5 and J usage is TRBJ1-5; TRBD1 agrees at 7 bases. Germline loops: CDR1 SGHKS, CDR2 YYEKEE (reference sequence). Unmatched junction bases numbered 15, after V lost 2 bases and J lost 4 bases. The CDR3 contains 18 residues. The CDR3 bases are TGTGCCAGCAGCTTTTCGACAGGGACACCCGAAGTTAATCAGCCCCAGCATTTT. Translated: CASSFSTGTPEVNQPQHF.